This passage covers 12 T cell receptor beta chains from one sample sequenced in a study of tumor and adjacent non-tumor tissue in lung cancer. This sample's RNA came from whole unsorted tissue. This non-tumor lung sample came from over 3 cm beyond the tumor edge. Three rounds of nested PCR, following a modified ARM-PCR protocol, produced the TCRbeta library. TCRdb independently ran MiXCR on the multiplex PCR reads; one entry per CDR3 protein. The sample comprises roughly 70,000 distinct CDR3 sequences, around 70% of which are singletons, and 25% to 35% rests with the top ten. The material sequenced was distant non-tumor lung tissue. These receptors all stem from a woman in her forties or fifties with non-small cell lung cancer.

Worth noting for this clonotype: This may stem from a read error, because a much larger clone lies one nucleotide away. The chain has TRBV29-1 and TRBJ2-5, with D perhaps matching TRBD1 (6 bases). The germline V and J ends were trimmed by 0 bases and 6 bases, with 17 bases remaining between them. The V gene's germline CDR1 is SQVTM and CDR2 ANQGSEA. The CDR3 length is 15 residues. CDR3 residues: CSVEDLLQGCKTQYF. The CDR3 region has the DNA TGCAGCGTTGAAGATCTACTACAGGGTTGTAAGACCCAGTACTTC. Full variable domain (rest looked up from reference TRBV29-1 and TRBJ2-5): SAVISQKPSRDICQRGTSLTIQCQVDSQVTMMFWYRQQPGQSLTLIATANQGSEATYESGFVIDKFPISRPNLTFSTLTVSNMSPEDSSIYLCSVEDLLQGCKTQYFGPGTRLLVL.

The chain couples TRBV28 to TRBJ1-2; possibly TRBD1 for D (5 bases). CDR3 length equals 15 residues. The germline V gene encodes CDR1 MDHEN and CDR2 SYDVKM. Deletions cut 3 bases from V and 4 bases from J, with 15 bases between. The CDR3 here is CASSLTSGAPYGYTF. The CDR3 bases are TGTGCCAGCAGTTTGACTTCTGGGGCGCCCTATGGCTACACCTTC.

The J gene is TRBJ2-7, the V gene TRBV29-1; 10 bases match TRBD1. The V and J ends lost 2 bases and 10 bases, in that order; junction bases with no gene match: 17. Germline-derived CDR1 and CDR2 are SQVTM and ANQGSEA. The CDR3 has 16 residues. The CDR3 coding sequence is TGCAGCGTTGAACACCGGGACAGGGGTTTCCTCTACGGTCAGTACTTC. Translating gives CSVEHRDRGFLYGQYF.

A word on this clonotype: The junction does not match germline at one end; this may be a read error. V usage is TRBV11-2 and J usage is TRBJ2-7; D assignment may be TRBD1 or TRBD2 (5 bases each). Germline CDR1 and CDR2: SGHAT and FQNNGV. The length of the CDR3 is 15 residues. CDR3 coding DNA: TGTACCAGCAGCATCGGGATAGGGGTTACCTGCGAACAGTACTTC. Amino acids: CTSSIGIGVTCEQYF.

Comment on this clonotype: One junction end does not reproduce the germline sequence, and a read error may be involved. J is TRBJ2-1 and V is TRBV11-3; D might be TRBD2 (5 bases). This CDR3 contains 14 residues. The V gene's germline CDR1 is SGHNT and CDR2 YENEEA. Written as DNA, the CDR3 is TGTGACAGCAGCTTAGTGGGAGCGGAGAGTGAGCAGTTCTTC. Its translation is CDSSLVGAESEQFF.

As regards this clonotype: The junction shows a germline mismatch at one end, possibly a read error. This sequence joins TRBV6-1 and TRBJ2-2, with D possibly being TRBD1 (7 bases). The length of the CDR3 is 15 residues. Per germline, CDR1 MNHNS and CDR2 SASEGT. The CDR3 loop reads CASKVLEGASGELSF. The DNA for the CDR3 is TGTGCCAGTAAAGTCCTGGAGGGGGCGTCCGGGGAGCTGTCCTTT.

For this clonotype: A read error is possible here, since a much larger clone lies one base away. The rearrangement joins TRBV20-1 to TRBJ2-3, with a tentative D call TRBD2 (6 bases). V lost 6 bases and J 2 bases, leaving 18 bases between the germline ends. This CDR3 contains 15 residues. CDR1 is DFQATT and CDR2 is SNEGSKA in the germline V gene (reference sequence). Here the CDR3 DNA reads TGCAGTGCCCTAACTCCGGCTAGCGACACAGATACGCAGTATTTT. It codes for CSALTPASDTDTQYF.

On this clonotype: This clone may be a read error of a much larger clone one base away. The chain couples TRBV28 to TRBJ1-5, with a weak D call TRBD1 (5 bases). Trimming cost V 8 bases and J 5 bases, with 19 bases left between them. Germline V CDR1 and CDR2: MDHEN, SYDVKM. This CDR3 is built from 15 residues. The CDR3 spells CASCQSNWGDQPQHF. The CDR3 DNA reads TGTGCCAGCTGCCAATCGAACTGGGGGGATCAGCCCCAGCATTTT.

Regarding this clonotype: Germline and junction disagree at one end, which may indicate a read error. The genes are TRBV11-2 and TRBJ1-2, with a possible D match to TRBD1 (6 bases). Germline V gene lookup returns CDR1 SGHAT and CDR2 FQNNGV. The CDR3 is made up of 15 amino acids. This CDR3 is CVSCLGGGRSYGYTF. The CDR3, as DNA: TGTGTCAGCTGCTTAGGCGGGGGGCGTAGCTATGGCTACACCTTC.

As concerns this clonotype: This sequence may be a read error, since a much larger clone differs from it by one base. This rearrangement joins TRBV12-3 or TRBV12-4 to TRBJ1-5, with 12 bases that match TRBD1. The CDR3 consists of 14 residues. The CDR3 sequence: CASMGTGGNQPQHF. The CDR3 bases are TGTGCCAGCATGGGGACAGGGGGCAACCAGCCCCAGCATTTT.

A single count supports this clonotype. Without the conserved terminal phenylalanine or tryptophan, this CDR3 likely stems from a read error. No DNA is shown, since the ends of the CDR3 on it are uncertain; the CDR3 is the one TCRdb lists. The chain has TRBV11-1 and TRBJ2-1; the table's D call of TRBD2 was not tested on the DNA. Germline V lookup: CDR1 SGHAT, CDR2 FQDESV (reference sequence). Ends included, the CDR3 has 13 residues. CDR3 amino acids: CASSLPPLEEQSL.

Comments on this clonotype: The germline gene is not matched at one end of the junction; a read error may be the cause. The chain joins TRBV20-1 to TRBJ2-1; 7 positions match TRBD2. CDR3 size: 13 residues. Looked up from germline, CDR1 is DFQATT and CDR2 is SNEGSKA (reference sequence). This CDR3 is CSARTSTSNGQFF. CDR3 coding DNA: TGCAGTGCTAGGACTAGCACCTCAAATGGGCAGTTCTTC.